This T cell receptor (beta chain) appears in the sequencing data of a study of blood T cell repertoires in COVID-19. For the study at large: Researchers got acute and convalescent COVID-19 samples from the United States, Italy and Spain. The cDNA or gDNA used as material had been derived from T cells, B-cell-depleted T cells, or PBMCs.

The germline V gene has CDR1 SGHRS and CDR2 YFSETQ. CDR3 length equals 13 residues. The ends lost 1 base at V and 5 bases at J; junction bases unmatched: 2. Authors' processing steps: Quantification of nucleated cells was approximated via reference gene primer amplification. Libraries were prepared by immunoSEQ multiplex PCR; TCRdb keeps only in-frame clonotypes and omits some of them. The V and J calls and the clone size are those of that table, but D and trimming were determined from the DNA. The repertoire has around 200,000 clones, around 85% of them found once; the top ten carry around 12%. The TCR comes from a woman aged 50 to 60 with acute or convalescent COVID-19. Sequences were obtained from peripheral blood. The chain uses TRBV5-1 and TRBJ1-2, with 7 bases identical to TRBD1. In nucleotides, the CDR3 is TGCGCCAGCAGCTTGACAGGGGAATATGGCTACACCTTC. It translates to CASSLTGEYGYTF. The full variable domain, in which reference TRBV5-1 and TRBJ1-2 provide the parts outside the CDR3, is KAGVTQTPRYLIKTRGQQVTLSCSPISGHRSVSWYQQTPGQGLQFLFEYFSETQRNKGNFPGRFSGRQFSNSRSEMNVSTLELGDSALYLCASSLTGEYGYTFGSGTRLTVV.